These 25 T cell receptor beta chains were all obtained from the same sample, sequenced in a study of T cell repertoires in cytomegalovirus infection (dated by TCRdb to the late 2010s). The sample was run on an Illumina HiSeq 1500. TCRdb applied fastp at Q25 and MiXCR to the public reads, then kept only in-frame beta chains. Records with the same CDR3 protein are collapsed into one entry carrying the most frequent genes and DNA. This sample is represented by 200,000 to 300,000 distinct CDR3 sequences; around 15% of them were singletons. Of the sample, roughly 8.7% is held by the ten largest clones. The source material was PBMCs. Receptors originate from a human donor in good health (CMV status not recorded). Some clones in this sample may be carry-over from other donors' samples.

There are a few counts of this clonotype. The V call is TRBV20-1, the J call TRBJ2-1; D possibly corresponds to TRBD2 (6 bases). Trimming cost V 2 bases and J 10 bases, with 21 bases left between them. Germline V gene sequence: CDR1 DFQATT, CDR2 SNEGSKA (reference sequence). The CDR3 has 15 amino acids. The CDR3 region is CSARQPTRSPWEQFF. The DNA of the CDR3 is TGCAGTGCTAGACAGCCGACTAGGAGCCCTTGGGAGCAGTTCTTC.

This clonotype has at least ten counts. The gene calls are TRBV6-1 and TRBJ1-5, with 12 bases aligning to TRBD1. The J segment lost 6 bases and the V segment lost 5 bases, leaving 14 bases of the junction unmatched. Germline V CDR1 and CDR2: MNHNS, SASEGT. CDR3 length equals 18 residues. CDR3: CASSRRGTGQGARQPQHF. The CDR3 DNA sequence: TGTGCCAGCAGTCGACGGGGTACGGGACAGGGGGCACGTCAGCCCCAGCATTTT.

The CDR3 nucleotides read TGCAGTGCTCCGGGGACAGATACGCAGTATTTT. This codes for CSAPGTDTQYF. The chain uses TRBV20-1 and TRBJ2-3; possible D gene TRBD2, 5 bases. Trimming shortened V by 5 bases and J by 3 bases, and 6 bases separated the two germline ends. The germline V gene has CDR1 DFQATT and CDR2 SNEGSKA (reference sequence). The CDR3 is made up of 11 amino acids.

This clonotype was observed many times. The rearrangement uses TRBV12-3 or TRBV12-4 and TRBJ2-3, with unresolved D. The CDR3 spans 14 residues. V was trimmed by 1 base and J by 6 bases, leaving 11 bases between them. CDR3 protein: CASSLGYAPDTQYF. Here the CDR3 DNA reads TGTGCCAGCAGTTTAGGGTACGCCCCGGATACGCAGTATTTT.

This chain's CDR3 is CASSTGTSGRNNEQFF. In DNA form, the CDR3 reads TGTGCCAGTAGTACTGGGACTAGCGGGAGAAACAATGAGCAGTTCTTC. The genes are TRBV19 and TRBJ2-1; 14 bases align to TRBD2. This CDR3 is 16 amino acids long. Germline CDR1 is LNHDA and CDR2 is SQIVND (reference sequence). With 4 bases clipped from V and 5 bases from J, the junction kept 4 bases outside the gene matches.

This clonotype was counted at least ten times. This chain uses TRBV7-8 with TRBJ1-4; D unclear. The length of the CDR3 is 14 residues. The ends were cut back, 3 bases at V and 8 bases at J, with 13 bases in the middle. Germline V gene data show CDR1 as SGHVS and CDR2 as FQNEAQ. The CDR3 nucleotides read TGTGCCAGCAGCTTGGCAGACCGGGGAGAAAAACTGTTTTTT. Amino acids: CASSLADRGEKLFF.

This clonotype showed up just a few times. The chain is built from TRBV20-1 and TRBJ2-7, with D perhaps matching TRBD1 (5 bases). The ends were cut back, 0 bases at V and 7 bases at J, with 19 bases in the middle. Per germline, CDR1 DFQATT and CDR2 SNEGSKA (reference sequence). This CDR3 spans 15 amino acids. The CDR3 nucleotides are TGCAGTGCTAGAGAAATTGGGGCATCCGTTGGGGAGCAGTACTTC. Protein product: CSAREIGASVGEQYF.

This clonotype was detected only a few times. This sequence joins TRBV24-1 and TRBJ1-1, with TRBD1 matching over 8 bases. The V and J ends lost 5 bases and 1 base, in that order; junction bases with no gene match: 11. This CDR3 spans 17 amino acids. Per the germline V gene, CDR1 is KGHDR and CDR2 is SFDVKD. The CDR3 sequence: CATSAHSTGEENTEAFF. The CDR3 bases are TGTGCCACCAGTGCCCACTCGACAGGGGAAGAGAACACTGAAGCTTTCTTT.

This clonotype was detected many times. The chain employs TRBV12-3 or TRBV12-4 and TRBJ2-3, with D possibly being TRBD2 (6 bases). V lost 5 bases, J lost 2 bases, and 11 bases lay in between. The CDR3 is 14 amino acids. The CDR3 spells CASSTSPFTDTQYF. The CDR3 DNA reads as TGTGCCAGCAGTACTAGCCCGTTCACAGATACGCAGTATTTT.

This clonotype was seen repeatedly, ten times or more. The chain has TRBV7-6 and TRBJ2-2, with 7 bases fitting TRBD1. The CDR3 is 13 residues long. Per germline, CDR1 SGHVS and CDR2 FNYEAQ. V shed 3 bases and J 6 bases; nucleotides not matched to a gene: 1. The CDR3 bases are TGTGCCAGCAGCTTGACAGGGCCCGGGGAGCTGTTTTTT. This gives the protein CASSLTGPGELFF.

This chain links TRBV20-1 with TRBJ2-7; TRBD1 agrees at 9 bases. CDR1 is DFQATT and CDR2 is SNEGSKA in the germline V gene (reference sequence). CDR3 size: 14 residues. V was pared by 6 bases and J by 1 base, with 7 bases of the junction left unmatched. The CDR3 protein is CSAPGQGPSYEQYF. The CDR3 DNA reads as TGCAGTGCGCCTGGACAGGGGCCTTCCTACGAGCAGTACTTC.

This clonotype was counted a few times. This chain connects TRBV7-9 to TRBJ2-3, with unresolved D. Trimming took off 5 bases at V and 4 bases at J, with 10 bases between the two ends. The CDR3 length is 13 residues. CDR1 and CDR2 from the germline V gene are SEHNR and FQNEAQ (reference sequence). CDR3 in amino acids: CASSPKGPDTQYF. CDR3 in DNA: TGTGCCAGCAGCCCCAAGGGTCCAGATACGCAGTATTTT. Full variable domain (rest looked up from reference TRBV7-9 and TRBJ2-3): DTGVSQNPRHKITKRGQNVTFRCDPISEHNRLYWYRQTLGQGPEFLTYFQNEAQLEKSRLLSDRFSAERPKGSFSTLEIQRTEQGDSAMYLCASSPKGPDTQYFGPGTRLTVL.

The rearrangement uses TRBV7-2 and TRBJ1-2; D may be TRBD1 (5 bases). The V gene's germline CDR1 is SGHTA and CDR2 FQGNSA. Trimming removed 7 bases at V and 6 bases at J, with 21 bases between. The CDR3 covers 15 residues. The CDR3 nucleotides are TGTGCCAGCACTCTGCCTGGGGCAGGGTTAGATGGCTACACCTTC. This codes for CASTLPGAGLDGYTF.

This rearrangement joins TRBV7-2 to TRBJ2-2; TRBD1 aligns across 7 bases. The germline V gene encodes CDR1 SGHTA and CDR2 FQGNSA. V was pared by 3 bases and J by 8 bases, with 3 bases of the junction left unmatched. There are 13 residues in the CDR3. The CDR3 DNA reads TGTGCCAGCAGCTTGACAGGGTGGGGGGAGCTGTTTTTT. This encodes CASSLTGWGELFF.

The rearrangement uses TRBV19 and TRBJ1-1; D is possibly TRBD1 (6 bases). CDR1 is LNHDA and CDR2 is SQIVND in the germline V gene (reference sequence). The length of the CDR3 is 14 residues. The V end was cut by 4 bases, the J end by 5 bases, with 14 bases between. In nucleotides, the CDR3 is TGTGCCAGTAGTACGAACCTCAGGGGTACTGAAGCTTTCTTT. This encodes CASSTNLRGTEAFF.

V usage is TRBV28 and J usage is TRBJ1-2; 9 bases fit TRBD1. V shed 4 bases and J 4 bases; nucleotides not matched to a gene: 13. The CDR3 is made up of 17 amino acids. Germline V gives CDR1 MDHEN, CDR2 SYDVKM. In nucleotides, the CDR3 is TGTGCCAGCAGTTCTTACCCCGGGACAGGGCCGGGCTATGGCTACACCTTC. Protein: CASSSYPGTGPGYGYTF.

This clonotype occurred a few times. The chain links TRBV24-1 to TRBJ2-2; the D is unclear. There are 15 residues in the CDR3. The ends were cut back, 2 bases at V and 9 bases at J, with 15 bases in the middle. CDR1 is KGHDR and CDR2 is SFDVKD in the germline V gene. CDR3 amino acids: CATSDSRTTRRELFF. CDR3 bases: TGTGCCACCAGTGATTCTAGGACCACCCGAAGGGAGCTGTTTTTT.

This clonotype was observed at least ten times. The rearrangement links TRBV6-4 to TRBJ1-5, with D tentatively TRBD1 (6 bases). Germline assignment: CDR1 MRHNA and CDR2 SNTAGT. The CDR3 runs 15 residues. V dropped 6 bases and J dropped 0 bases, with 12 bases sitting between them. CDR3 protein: CASSLTGDSNQPQHF. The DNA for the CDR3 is TGTGCCAGCAGCCTGACAGGAGATAGCAATCAGCCCCAGCATTTT.

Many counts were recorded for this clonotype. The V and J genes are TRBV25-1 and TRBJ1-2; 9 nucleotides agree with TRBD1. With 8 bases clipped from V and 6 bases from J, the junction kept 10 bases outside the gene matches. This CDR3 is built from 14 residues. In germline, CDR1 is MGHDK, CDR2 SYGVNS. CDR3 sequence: CASLRPGTGNGYTF. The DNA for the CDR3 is TGTGCCAGCTTAAGACCCGGGACAGGGAATGGCTACACCTTC.

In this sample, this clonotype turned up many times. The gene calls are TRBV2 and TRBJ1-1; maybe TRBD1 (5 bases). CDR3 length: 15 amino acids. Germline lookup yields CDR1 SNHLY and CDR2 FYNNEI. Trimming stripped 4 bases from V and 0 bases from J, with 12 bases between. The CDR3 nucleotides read TGTGCCAGCAGTGGAGCCCGGGGCATGAACACTGAAGCTTTCTTT. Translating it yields CASSGARGMNTEAFF.

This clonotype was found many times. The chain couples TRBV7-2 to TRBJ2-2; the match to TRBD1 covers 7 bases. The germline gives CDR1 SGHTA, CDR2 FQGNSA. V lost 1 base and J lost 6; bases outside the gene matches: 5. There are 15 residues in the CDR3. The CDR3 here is CASSLGTGLAGELFF. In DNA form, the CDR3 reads TGTGCCAGCAGCTTAGGGACAGGTCTAGCCGGGGAGCTGTTTTTT.

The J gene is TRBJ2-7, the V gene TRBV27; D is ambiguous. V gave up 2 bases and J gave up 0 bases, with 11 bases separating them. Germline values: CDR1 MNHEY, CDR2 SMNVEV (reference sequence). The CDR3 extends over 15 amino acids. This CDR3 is CASSLNGIASYEQYF. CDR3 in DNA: TGTGCCAGCAGTTTAAATGGAATCGCCTCCTACGAGCAGTACTTC.

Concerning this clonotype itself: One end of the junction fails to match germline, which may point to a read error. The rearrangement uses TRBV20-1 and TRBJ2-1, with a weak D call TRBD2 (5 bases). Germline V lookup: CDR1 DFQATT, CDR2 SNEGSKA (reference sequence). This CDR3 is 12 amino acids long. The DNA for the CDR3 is TGCAGAGCTAGCTTCCGTTTAACTGAGCAGTTCTTC. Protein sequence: CRASFRLTEQFF.

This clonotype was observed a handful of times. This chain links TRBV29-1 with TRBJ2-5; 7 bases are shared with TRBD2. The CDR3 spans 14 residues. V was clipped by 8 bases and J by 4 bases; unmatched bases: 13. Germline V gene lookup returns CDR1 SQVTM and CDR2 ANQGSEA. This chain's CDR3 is CSLSATGGGETQYF. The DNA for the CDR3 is TGCAGCCTTTCAGCCACCGGCGGGGGAGAGACCCAGTACTTC.

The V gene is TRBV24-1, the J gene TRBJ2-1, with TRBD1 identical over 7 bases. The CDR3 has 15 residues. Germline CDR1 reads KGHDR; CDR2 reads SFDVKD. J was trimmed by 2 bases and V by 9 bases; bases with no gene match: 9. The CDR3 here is CATGEQDRPYNEQFF. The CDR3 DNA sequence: TGTGCCACCGGAGAACAGGACAGGCCCTACAATGAGCAGTTCTTC.